Shown below are 22 T cell receptor beta chains from a single sample sequenced in a study of shared clonotypes between healthy human individuals. Naive CD8 cells lacked CD45RO and underwent positive selection for CCR7, leaving out terminally differentiated effector memory CD45RA+ cells. The table came from immunoSEQ multiplex PCR; TCRdb's copy has only in-frame clones and leaves some out. The sample holds millions of clones, under 95% seen once. The material sequenced was naive CD8+ T cells from PBMCs. These receptors were collected from a man between 18 and 35 years old in good health. Some clones in this sample may be carry-over from other donors' samples.

V is TRBV5-8 and J is TRBJ2-7, with D perhaps TRBD2 (6 bases). Per germline, CDR1 SGHTS and CDR2 YDEGEE. This CDR3 has 14 residues. Trimming took off 6 bases at V and 3 bases at J, with 16 bases between the two ends. In DNA, the CDR3 is TGTGCCAGCATCTGGGAGGAGGGATACTACGAGCAGTACTTC. As protein: CASIWEEGYYEQYF.

The chain links TRBV2 to TRBJ1-3, with D unclear. The CDR3 spans 14 residues. V gave up 5 bases and J gave up 1 base, with 9 bases separating them. Germline V gene sequence: CDR1 SNHLY, CDR2 FYNNEI. The CDR3 is CASSLRGSGNTIYF. The CDR3 DNA is TGTGCCAGCAGTCTCCGAGGGTCTGGAAACACCATATATTTT.

This chain links TRBV28 with TRBJ1-1; no clear D gene. The CDR3 runs 14 residues. V was clipped by 7 bases and J by 4 bases, with 16 bases between them. Germline loops: CDR1 MDHEN, CDR2 SYDVKM. The CDR3 region is CASTVLDLSTEAFF. The CDR3, as DNA: TGTGCCAGCACCGTTCTGGACCTTTCCACTGAAGCTTTCTTT. The whole variable domain, filled in from reference TRBV28 and TRBJ1-1, reads DVKVTQSSRYLVKRTGEKVFLECVQDMDHENMFWYRQDPGLGLRLIYFSYDVKMKEKGDIPEGYSVSREKKERFSLILESASTNQTSMYLCASTVLDLSTEAFFGQGTRLTVV.

This rearrangement joins TRBV28 to TRBJ2-7, with D perhaps matching TRBD2 (6 bases). V shed 6 bases and J shed 4 bases, with 19 bases lying between them. Germline V gives CDR1 MDHEN, CDR2 SYDVKM. The CDR3 runs 15 residues. The CDR3 region has the DNA TGTGCCAGCAGCAACCCAACCGGAGGGTTTTACGAGCAGTACTTC. Residues: CASSNPTGGFYEQYF.

CDR3 coding DNA: TGCGCCAGCAGCCGCGGGACTAGCGTCTGGAATGAGCAGTTCTTC. This encodes CASSRGTSVWNEQFF. The chain is built from TRBV5-1 and TRBJ2-1; 10 bases match TRBD2. The CDR3 runs to 15 residues. Germline CDR1 and CDR2: SGHRS and YFSETQ. After removal of 4 bases from V and 7 bases from J, the junction contained 8 bases not matched to a gene.

This clone was recorded only once. The V call is TRBV27, the J call TRBJ2-4; TRBD2 aligns across 14 bases. With 3 bases clipped from V and 9 bases from J, the junction kept 7 bases outside the gene matches. From germline, CDR1 is MNHEY and CDR2 SMNVEV (reference sequence). The CDR3 totals 16 residues. This CDR3 is CASSFGLAGGSGIQYF. CDR3 in DNA: TGTGCCAGCAGTTTTGGACTAGCGGGAGGTTCGGGCATTCAGTACTTC.

The sample holds a few counts of this clone. Other DNA variants within this sample encode the same CDR3. The chain employs TRBV7-2 and TRBJ1-1; no definite D call. The CDR3 runs 13 residues. Germline V gives CDR1 SGHTA, CDR2 FQGNSA. Trimming pared 3 bases from V and 0 bases from J, leaving 5 bases between. The CDR3 region is CASSFGMNTEAFF. CDR3 sequence (DNA): TGTGCCAGCAGCTTCGGAATGAACACTGAAGCTTTCTTT.

This clone was recorded only once. The chain uses TRBV11-2 and TRBJ2-1, with TRBD2 matching 9 bases. The CDR3 spans 15 residues. Germline V gene sequence: CDR1 SGHAT, CDR2 FQNNGV. The trim removed 5 bases at V and 8 bases at J, leaving 10 bases unmatched. CDR3 nucleotide sequence: TGTGCCAGCAGCCAAGCGAGCGGGAGGTTCGATGAGCAGTTCTTC. Translating gives CASSQASGRFDEQFF. The variable domain in full, completed from reference TRBV11-2 and TRBJ2-1, reads EAGVAQSPRYKIIEKRQSVAFWCNPISGHATLYWYQQILGQGPKLLIQFQNNGVVDDSQLPKDRFSAERLKGVDSTLKIQPAKLEDSAVYLCASSQASGRFDEQFFGPGTRLTVL.

The chain joins TRBV7-2 to TRBJ2-3; D uncertain. Trimming cost V 2 bases and J 5 bases, with 14 bases left between them. CDR1 is SGHTA, CDR2 FQGNSA, per germline. The CDR3 runs 15 residues. This CDR3 is CASSLRSAAVDTQYF. Here the CDR3 DNA reads TGTGCCAGCAGCTTAAGAAGCGCCGCGGTAGATACGCAGTATTTT.

The rearrangement uses TRBV6-5 and TRBJ1-1; possibly TRBD1 for D (5 bases). The CDR3 covers 14 residues. Deletions cut 7 bases from V and 1 base from J, with 13 bases between. Germline V gives CDR1 MNHEY, CDR2 SVGAGI. This CDR3 is CASTLLGENTEAFF. The DNA for the CDR3 is TGTGCCAGCACCCTACTAGGGGAGAACACTGAAGCTTTCTTT.

This chain connects TRBV27 to TRBJ2-4; 9 bases agree with TRBD1. CDR3 length: 14 residues. The trim removed 3 bases at V and 9 bases at J, leaving 6 bases unmatched. CDR1 is MNHEY and CDR2 is SMNVEV in the germline V gene (reference sequence). CDR3 DNA sequence: TGTGCCAGCAGTTTCCGGGACAGGGAGGGCATTCAGTACTTC. Protein sequence: CASSFRDREGIQYF.

The J gene is TRBJ1-6, the V gene TRBV9, with D possibly TRBD1 on 5 matching bases. The CDR3 has 15 amino acids. The V end lost 0 bases, the J end lost 5 bases, and 9 bases lay between the germline ends. From germline, CDR1 is SGDLS and CDR2 YYNGEE. The CDR3 here is CASSVAPGNNSPLHF. The CDR3 DNA is TGTGCCAGCAGCGTAGCCCCAGGGAATAATTCACCCCTCCACTTT.

The rearrangement joins TRBV30 to TRBJ2-7; a possible D gene is TRBD1 (6 bases). The ends were cut back, 2 bases at V and 4 bases at J, with 15 bases in the middle. Germline values: CDR1 GTSNPN, CDR2 SVGIG (reference sequence). This CDR3 has 14 residues. CDR3 DNA sequence: TGTGCCTGGAGTACAGGGATCAAATGGTACGAGCAGTACTTC. This sequence encodes CAWSTGIKWYEQYF.

As for this clone: Other DNA sequences within the sample encode an identical CDR3. The V gene is TRBV5-4, the J gene TRBJ1-1; D is unresolved. The CDR3 sequence is 11 residues long. Per germline, CDR1 SGHNT and CDR2 YYREEE (reference sequence). V gave up 0 bases and J gave up 8 bases, with 5 bases separating them. The CDR3 sequence is CASSLDREAFF. The DNA for the CDR3 is TGTGCCAGCAGCTTGGATAGGGAAGCTTTCTTT.

Note on this clone: The sample holds other DNA sequences that translate to the same CDR3. The CDR3 loop is CASSAGQSYEQYF. In DNA, the CDR3 is TGTGCCAGCAGTGCGGGACAGTCCTACGAGCAGTACTTC. The genes are TRBV27 and TRBJ2-7; TRBD1 might be the D (7 bases). Germline CDR1 reads MNHEY; CDR2 reads SMNVEV (reference sequence). There are 13 residues in the CDR3. V dropped 5 bases and J dropped 1 base, with 9 bases sitting between them.

The CDR3 coding sequence is TGTGCCAGCAGCGACGGGTATAGCTCCTACAATGAGCAGTTCTTC. Protein sequence: CASSDGYSSYNEQFF. This chain joins TRBV6-5 and TRBJ2-1; D is unresolved. The germline V gene encodes CDR1 MNHEY and CDR2 SVGAGI. Between the trimmed V and J ends, which lost 6 bases and 0 bases, there was a span of 12 bases. CDR3 length equals 15 residues.

The CDR3 region has the DNA TGTGCCAGCAGAAGGGACAGGGTAAGCGAGCAGTACTTC. Translated, it gives CASRRDRVSEQYF. The chain has TRBV6-5 and TRBJ2-7; 9 nucleotides agree with TRBD1. The trim removed 6 bases at V and 6 bases at J, leaving 6 bases unmatched. The CDR3 runs to 13 residues. Germline V lookup: CDR1 MNHEY, CDR2 SVGAGI.

The chain carries TRBV11-3 and TRBJ1-4; weak D call: TRBD1 (5 bases). Germline CDR1 reads SGHNT; CDR2 reads YENEEA. The CDR3 is 14 amino acids. V gave up 5 bases and J gave up 7 bases, with 14 bases separating them. This CDR3 reads CASSKRGQGEKLFF. The CDR3 DNA follows: TGTGCCAGCAGCAAACGCGGACAAGGTGAAAAACTGTTTTTT.

Of note for this clone: Additional DNA sequences in this sample encode the identical CDR3. V and J are TRBV27 and TRBJ2-7, with D unresolved. The CDR3 is 14 amino acids. Trimming stripped 2 bases from V and 2 bases from J, with 10 bases between. Germline CDR1 MNHEY, CDR2 SMNVEV (reference sequence). The CDR3 loop is CASSLLGSAYEQYF. DNA for the CDR3: TGTGCCAGCAGTTTACTCGGGTCGGCCTACGAGCAGTACTTC.

This clone has only one observation. Other DNA sequences in this sample translate to the same CDR3. The chain is built from TRBV11-2 and TRBJ2-7, with 8 bases identical to TRBD1. CDR1 SGHAT and CDR2 FQNNGV come from the germline V gene. The CDR3 sequence is 14 residues long. V lost 5 bases and J lost 2; bases outside the gene matches: 5. DNA for the CDR3: TGTGCCAGCAGCCTAACGACAGGGGCCTACGAGCAGTACTTC. Amino acids: CASSLTTGAYEQYF. Full variable domain (remainder filled in from reference TRBV11-2 and TRBJ2-7): EAGVAQSPRYKIIEKRQSVAFWCNPISGHATLYWYQQILGQGPKLLIQFQNNGVVDDSQLPKDRFSAERLKGVDSTLKIQPAKLEDSAVYLCASSLTTGAYEQYFGPGTRLTVT.

V usage is TRBV7-6 and J usage is TRBJ2-7; D possibly corresponds to TRBD2 (5 bases). Germline V lookup: CDR1 SGHVS, CDR2 FNYEAQ. The CDR3 extends over 15 amino acids. Trimming took off 4 bases at V and 1 base at J, with 14 bases between the two ends. This chain's CDR3 is CASSSSLAGSYEQYF. CDR3 DNA: TGTGCCAGCAGCTCTAGTCTAGCAGGTTCCTACGAGCAGTACTTC. The full variable domain, with the rest looked up from reference TRBV7-6 and TRBJ2-7, is GAGVSQSPRYKVTKRGQDVALRCDPISGHVSLYWYRQALGQGPEFLTYFNYEAQQDKSGLPNDRFSAERPEGSISTLTIQRTEQRDSAMYRCASSSSLAGSYEQYFGPGTRLTVT.

V usage is TRBV7-9 and J usage is TRBJ2-7; tentatively, D is TRBD1 (5 bases). The V end lost 8 bases, the J end lost 1 base, and 9 bases lay between the germline ends. Germline CDR1 and CDR2: SEHNR and FQNEAQ (reference sequence). The CDR3 covers 12 residues. In nucleotides, the CDR3 is TGTGCCAGCTCGACAGCGTCCTACGAGCAGTACTTC. Translation gives CASSTASYEQYF.